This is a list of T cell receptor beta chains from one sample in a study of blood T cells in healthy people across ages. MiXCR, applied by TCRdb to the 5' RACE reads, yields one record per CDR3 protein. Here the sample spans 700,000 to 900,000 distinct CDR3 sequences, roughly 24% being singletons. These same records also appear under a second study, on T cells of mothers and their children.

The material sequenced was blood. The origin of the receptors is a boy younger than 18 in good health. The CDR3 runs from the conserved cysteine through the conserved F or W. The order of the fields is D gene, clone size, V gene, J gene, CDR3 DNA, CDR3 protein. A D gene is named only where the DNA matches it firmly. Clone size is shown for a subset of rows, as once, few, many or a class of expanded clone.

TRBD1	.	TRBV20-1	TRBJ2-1	TGCAGTCCTAGGACAGGGCCCTACAATGAGCAGTTCTTC	CSPRTGPYNEQFF
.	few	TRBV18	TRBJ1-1	TGTGCCCAGTCGGTTTCGGTGAACACTGAAGCTTTCTTT	CAQSVSVNTEAFF
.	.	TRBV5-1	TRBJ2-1	TGCGCCAGCAGCTTACCGACACTCACCAATGAGCAGTTCTTC	CASSLPTLTNEQFF
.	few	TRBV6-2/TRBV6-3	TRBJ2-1	TGTGCCAGCGGAAATCCGGGACGCCGCCTCAATGAGCAGTTCTTC	CASGNPGRRLNEQFF
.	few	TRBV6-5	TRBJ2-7	TGTGCCAGCAGAAACATGGGGGAGCAGTACTTC	CASRNMGEQYF
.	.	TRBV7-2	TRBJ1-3	TGTGCCAGCAGCTCACTAGAACCCGGGGCCTCTGGAAACACCATATATTTT	CASSSLEPGASGNTIYF
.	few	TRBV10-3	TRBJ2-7	TGTGCCATCAGGATTCAACGGGAGCAGTACTTC	CAIRIQREQYF
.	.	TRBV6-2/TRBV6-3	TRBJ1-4	TGTGCCAGCAGTCCCGGACTGGGGAGTGAAAAACTGTTTTTT	CASSPGLGSEKLFF
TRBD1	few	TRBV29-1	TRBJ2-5	TGCAGCGTTGGGACAGGGGGAGAGACCCAGTACTTC	CSVGTGGETQYF
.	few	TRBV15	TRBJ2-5	TGTGCCACCAGCAGAGATAGGAGGGAAGAGACCCAGTACTTC	CATSRDRREETQYF
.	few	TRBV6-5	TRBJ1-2	TGTGCCAGCAGCCGTGGGAAATTCTATGGCTACACCTTC	CASSRGKFYGYTF
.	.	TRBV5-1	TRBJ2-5	TGCGCCAGCAGCTTTCCCCAGGGGATGTTCGAGACCCAGTACTTC	CASSFPQGMFETQYF
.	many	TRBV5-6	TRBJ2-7	TGTGCCAGCAGCTTGGCCAGCGGTCAGCCTTCCTTC	CASSLASGQPSF
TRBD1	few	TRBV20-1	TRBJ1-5	TGCAGTGCTAGAGATAAACTAGACAGGGACGATAGCAATCAGCCCCAGCATTTT	CSARDKLDRDDSNQPQHF
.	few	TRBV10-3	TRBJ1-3	TGTGCCATCAGCCCGCGGGGGCCTGGAAACACCATATATTTT	CAISPRGPGNTIYF
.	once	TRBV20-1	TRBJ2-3	TGCAGTGCTAGGGTTAAAACAGATAGGCAGTATTTT	CSARVKTDRQYF
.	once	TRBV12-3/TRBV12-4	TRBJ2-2	TGTGCCAGCAGTTTAGTTAGGTCTAACACCGGGGAGCTGTTTTTT	CASSLVRSNTGELFF
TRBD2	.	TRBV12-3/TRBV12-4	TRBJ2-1	TGTGCCAGCAGTTTAGAGTCTAGCGGGGGGATAACGAAGGATGAGCAGTTCTTC	CASSLESSGGITKDEQFF
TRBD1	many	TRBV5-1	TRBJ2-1	TGCGCCAGCAGCTACGGACAGGGTTACAATGAGCAGTTCTTC	CASSYGQGYNEQFF
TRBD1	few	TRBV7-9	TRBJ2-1	TGTGCTTTGTGGGGACAGGGGGTAAATGAGCAGTTCTTC	CALWGQGVNEQFF
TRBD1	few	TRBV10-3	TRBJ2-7	TGTGCCATCAGTGGAAAAGGGGGCGGGTACGAGCAGTACTTC	CAISGKGGGYEQYF
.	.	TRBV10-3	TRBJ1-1	TGTGCCATCAGTGAGTCGTCCTCCAGGGCGGGCACTGAAGCTTTCTTT	CAISESSSRAGTEAFF
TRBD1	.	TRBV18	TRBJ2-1	TGTGCCAGCTCACCTACGCCGAGGACAGGCGCCTACAATGAGCAGTTCTTC	CASSPTPRTGAYNEQFF
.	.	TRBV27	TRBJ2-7	TGTGCCAGCAGTTATACAGGGCAGTACGAGCAGTACTTC	CASSYTGQYEQYF
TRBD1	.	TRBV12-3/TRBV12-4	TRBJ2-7	TGTGCCAGCAGCTTAGCTCCAGGGGGATACTGGCAGTACTTC	CASSLAPGGYWQYF
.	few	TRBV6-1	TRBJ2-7	TGTGCCAGCAGTGAAGGCTCGTCAGGGGCTGGTCACGAGCAGTACTTC	CASSEGSSGAGHEQYF
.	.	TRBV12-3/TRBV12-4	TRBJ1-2	TGTGCCAGCAGTTTCTCGGGACTGGAAGGAACTGGCTACACCTTC	CASSFSGLEGTGYTF
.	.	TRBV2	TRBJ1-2	TGTGCCAGCAGTGCATTCCCCCGCTATGGCTACACCTTC	CASSAFPRYGYTF
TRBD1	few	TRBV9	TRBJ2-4	TGTGCCAGCAGCCCACCCGGACAGGGAAGGGGAAACATTCAGTACTTC	CASSPPGQGRGNIQYF
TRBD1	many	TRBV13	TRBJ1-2	TGTGCCAGCAGCTATCAGGGGGACAGGGCTAACTATGGCTACACCTTC	CASSYQGDRANYGYTF
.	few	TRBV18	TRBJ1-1	TGTGCCAGCTCACCTGGACCGACTATGAACACTGAAGCTTTCTTT	CASSPGPTMNTEAFF
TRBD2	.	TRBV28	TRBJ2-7	TGTGCCAGCAGTTCGGTGGGAGGGTCAGGTATGGAGCAGTACTTC	CASSSVGGSGMEQYF
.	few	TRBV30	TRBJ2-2	TGTGCCTGGAGCACCGGACAAACCGCCGGGGAGCTGTTTTTT	CAWSTGQTAGELFF
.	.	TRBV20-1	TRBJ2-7	TGCAGTGCTACGGGGCGTACCCCCTACGAGCAGTACTTC	CSATGRTPYEQYF
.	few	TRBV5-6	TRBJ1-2	TGTGCCAGCAGCTTCGAAGTCGGCTACACCTTC	CASSFEVGYTF
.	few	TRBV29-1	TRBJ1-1	TGCAGCGCCGGACAGTTGAACACTGAAGCTTTCTTT	CSAGQLNTEAFF
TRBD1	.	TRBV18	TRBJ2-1	TGTGCCAGCTCACCAGGTAGGACAGGGACCTACAATGAGCAGTTCTTC	CASSPGRTGTYNEQFF
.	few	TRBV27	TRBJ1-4	TGTGCCAGCAGCCTCGTCGGGGGGCGCGAAAAACTGTTTTTT	CASSLVGGREKLFF
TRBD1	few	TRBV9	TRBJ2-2	TGTGCCAGCAGCGTAGGAGCGACAGGGCCCGGGGAGCTGTTTTTT	CASSVGATGPGELFF
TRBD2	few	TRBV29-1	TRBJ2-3	TGCAGCGTTGAACGTCCAGGGCGGGGGAGAGATACGCAGTATTTT	CSVERPGRGRDTQYF
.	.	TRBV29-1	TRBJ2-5	TGCAGCGTTGACGGTAGCTTGAGGGTCCAAGAGACCCAGTACTTC	CSVDGSLRVQETQYF
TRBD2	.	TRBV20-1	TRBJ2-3	TGCAGTGCTCTACTAGCGGGGGGGCCAGATACGCAGTATTTT	CSALLAGGPDTQYF
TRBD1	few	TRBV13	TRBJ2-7	TGTGCCAGCAGCTATCTTAGGACAGGGGGAGACGAGCAGTACTTC	CASSYLRTGGDEQYF
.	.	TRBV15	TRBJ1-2	TGTGCCACCAGCAGAGATCTTGAGGGGTATGGCTACACCTTC	CATSRDLEGYGYTF
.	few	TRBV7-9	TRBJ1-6	TGTGCCAGCAGCTATGACTCCTATAATTCACCCCTCCACTTT	CASSYDSYNSPLHF
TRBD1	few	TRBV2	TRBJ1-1	TGTGCCAGCAGTGAAGTTACGACAGGGCGGAACACTGAAGCTTTCTTT	CASSEVTTGRNTEAFF